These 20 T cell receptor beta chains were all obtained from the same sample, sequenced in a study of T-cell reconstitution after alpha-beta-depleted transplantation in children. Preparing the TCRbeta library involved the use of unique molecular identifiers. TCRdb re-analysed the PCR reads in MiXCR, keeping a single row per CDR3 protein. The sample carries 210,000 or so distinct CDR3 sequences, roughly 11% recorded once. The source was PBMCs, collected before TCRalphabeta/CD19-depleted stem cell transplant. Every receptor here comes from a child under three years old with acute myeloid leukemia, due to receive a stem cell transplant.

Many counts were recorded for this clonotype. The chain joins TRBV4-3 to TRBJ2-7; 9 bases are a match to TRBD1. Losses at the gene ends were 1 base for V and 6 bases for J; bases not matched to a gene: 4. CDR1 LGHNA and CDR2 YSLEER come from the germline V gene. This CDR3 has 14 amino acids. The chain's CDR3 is CASSQATGGSEQYF. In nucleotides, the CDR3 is TGCGCCAGCAGCCAAGCGACAGGGGGGTCCGAGCAGTACTTC.

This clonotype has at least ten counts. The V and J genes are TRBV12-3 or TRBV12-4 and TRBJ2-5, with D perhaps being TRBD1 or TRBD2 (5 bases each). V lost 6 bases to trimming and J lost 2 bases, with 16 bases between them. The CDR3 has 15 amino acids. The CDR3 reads CASSSPGDGQETQYF. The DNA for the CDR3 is TGTGCCAGCAGCTCTCCCGGGGACGGTCAAGAGACCCAGTACTTC.

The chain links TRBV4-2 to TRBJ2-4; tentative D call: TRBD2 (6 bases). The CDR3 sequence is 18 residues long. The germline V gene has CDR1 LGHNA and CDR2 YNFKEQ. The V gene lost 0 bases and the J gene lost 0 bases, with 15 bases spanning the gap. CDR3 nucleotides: TGTGCCAGCAGCCAAGATAATCCGGGAGTAGGAGCCAAAAACATTCAGTACTTC. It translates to CASSQDNPGVGAKNIQYF.

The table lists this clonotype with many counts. As DNA, the CDR3 is TGCAGTGCTGGTCGGGGGTATGGCTACACCTTC. This codes for CSAGRGYGYTF. This sequence joins TRBV20-1 and TRBJ1-2; D may be TRBD1 (5 bases). The V and J ends lost 5 bases and 5 bases respectively, with 9 bases between them. This CDR3 has 11 residues. Germline loops: CDR1 DFQATT, CDR2 SNEGSKA (reference sequence).

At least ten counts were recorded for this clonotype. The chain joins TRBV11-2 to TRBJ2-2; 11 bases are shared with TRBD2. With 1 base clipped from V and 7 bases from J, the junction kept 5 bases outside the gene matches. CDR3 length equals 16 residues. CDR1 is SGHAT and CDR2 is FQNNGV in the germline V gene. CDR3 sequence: CASSLGSGRAVGELFF. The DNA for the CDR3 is TGTGCCAGCAGCTTAGGTAGCGGGAGGGCCGTCGGGGAGCTGTTTTTT.

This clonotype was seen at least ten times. CDR3 nucleotide sequence: TGTGCCAGCAGCCCCCTTGGGACAGGCCATGGCTACACCTTC. It specifies CASSPLGTGHGYTF. This chain connects TRBV9 to TRBJ1-2; 8 nucleotides agree with TRBD1. Germline V lookup: CDR1 SGDLS, CDR2 YYNGEE. V lost 4 bases to trimming and J lost 6 bases; unmatched junction nucleotides: 8. The CDR3 contains 14 residues.

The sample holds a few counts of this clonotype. The CDR3 reads CASRWTSGVTDTQYF. The CDR3 region has the DNA TGTGCCAGCAGGTGGACTAGCGGGGTCACAGATACGCAGTATTTT. The chain recombines TRBV5-5 with TRBJ2-3; 12 bases line up with TRBD2. Trimming at V came to 5 bases and at J to 2 bases, leaving 3 bases not matched to a gene. Germline loops: CDR1 SGHKS, CDR2 YYEKEE (reference sequence). CDR3 length: 15 amino acids.

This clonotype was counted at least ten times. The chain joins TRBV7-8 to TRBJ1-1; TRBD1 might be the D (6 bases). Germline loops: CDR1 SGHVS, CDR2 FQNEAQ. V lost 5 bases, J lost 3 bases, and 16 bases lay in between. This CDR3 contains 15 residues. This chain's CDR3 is CASSTWTELHTEAFF. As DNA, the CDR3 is TGTGCCAGCAGCACGTGGACAGAGCTACACACTGAAGCTTTCTTT.

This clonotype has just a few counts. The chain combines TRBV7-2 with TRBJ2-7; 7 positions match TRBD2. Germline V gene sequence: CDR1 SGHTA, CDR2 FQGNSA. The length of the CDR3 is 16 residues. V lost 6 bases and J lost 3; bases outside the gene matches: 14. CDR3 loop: CASSLGGTGLYYEQYF. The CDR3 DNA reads TGTGCCAGCAGTTTGGGGGGGACGGGACTCTACTACGAGCAGTACTTC.

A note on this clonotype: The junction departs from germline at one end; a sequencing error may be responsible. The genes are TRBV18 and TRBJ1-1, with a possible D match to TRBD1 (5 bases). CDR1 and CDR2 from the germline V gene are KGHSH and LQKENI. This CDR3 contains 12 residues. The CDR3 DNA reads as TGTGCCAGCCCACCGGGGGAAACTGAAGCTTTCTTT. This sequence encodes CASPPGETEAFF.

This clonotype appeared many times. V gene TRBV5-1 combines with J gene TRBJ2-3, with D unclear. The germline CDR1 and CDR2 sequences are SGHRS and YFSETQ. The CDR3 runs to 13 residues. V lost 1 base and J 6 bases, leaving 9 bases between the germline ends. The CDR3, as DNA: TGCGCCAGCAGCTTGCTCGATGGGGATACGCAGTATTTT. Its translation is CASSLLDGDTQYF.

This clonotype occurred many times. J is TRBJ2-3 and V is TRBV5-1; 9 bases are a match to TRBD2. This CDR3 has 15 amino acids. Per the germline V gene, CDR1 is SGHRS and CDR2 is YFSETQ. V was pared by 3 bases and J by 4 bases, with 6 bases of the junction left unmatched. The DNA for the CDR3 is TGCGCCAGCAGCTACTTAGCGGGAGTGGCAGATACGCAGTATTTT. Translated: CASSYLAGVADTQYF.

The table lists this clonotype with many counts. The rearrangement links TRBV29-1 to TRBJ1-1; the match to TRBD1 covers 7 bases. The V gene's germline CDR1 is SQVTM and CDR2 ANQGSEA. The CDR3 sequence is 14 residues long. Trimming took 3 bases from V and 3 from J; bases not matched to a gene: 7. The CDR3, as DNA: TGCAGCGTTGATCTCCGGGACAGACACACTGAAGCTTTCTTT. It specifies CSVDLRDRHTEAFF.

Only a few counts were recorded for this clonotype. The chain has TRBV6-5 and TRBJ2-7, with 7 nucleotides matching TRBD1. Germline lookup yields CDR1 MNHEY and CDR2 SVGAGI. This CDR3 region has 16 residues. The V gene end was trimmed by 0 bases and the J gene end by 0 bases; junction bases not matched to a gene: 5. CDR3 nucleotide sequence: TGTGCCAGCAGTTACTCGAGGACAGGACTCTCCTACGAGCAGTACTTC. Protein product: CASSYSRTGLSYEQYF.

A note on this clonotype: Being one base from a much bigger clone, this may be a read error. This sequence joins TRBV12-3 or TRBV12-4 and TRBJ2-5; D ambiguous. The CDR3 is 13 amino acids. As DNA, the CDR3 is TGTGCCAGCAGTTCCGGTTATCAAGAGACCCAGCACTTC. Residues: CASSSGYQETQHF.

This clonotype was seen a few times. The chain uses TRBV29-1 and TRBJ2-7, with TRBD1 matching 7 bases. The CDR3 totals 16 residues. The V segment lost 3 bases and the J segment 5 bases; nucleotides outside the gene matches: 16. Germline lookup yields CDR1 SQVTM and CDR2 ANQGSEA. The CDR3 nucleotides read TGCAGCGTTGATAGAAACCGGGACAGCTCGGTCAACGAGCAGTACTTC. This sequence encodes CSVDRNRDSSVNEQYF.

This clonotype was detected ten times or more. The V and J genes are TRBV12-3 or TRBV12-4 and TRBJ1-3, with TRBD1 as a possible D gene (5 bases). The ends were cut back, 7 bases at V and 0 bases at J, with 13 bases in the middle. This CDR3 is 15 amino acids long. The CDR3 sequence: CASTPPGGSGNTIYF. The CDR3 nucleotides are TGTGCCAGCACCCCCCCTGGGGGCTCTGGAAACACCATATATTTT.

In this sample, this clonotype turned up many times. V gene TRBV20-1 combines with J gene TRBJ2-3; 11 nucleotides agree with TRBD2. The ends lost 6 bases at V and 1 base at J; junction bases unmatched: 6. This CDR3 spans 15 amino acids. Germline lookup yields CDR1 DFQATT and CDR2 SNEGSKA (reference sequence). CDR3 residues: CSAIAGGAGTDTQYF. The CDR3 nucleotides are TGCAGTGCAATAGCGGGAGGGGCTGGCACAGATACGCAGTATTTT.

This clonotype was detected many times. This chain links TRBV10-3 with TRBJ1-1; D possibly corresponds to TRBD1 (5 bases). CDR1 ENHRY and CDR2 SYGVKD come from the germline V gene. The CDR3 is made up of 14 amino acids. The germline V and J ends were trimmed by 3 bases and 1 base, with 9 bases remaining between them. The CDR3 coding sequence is TGTGCCATCAGTGAAGGTGACAGGAACACTGAAGCTTTCTTT. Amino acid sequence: CAISEGDRNTEAFF.

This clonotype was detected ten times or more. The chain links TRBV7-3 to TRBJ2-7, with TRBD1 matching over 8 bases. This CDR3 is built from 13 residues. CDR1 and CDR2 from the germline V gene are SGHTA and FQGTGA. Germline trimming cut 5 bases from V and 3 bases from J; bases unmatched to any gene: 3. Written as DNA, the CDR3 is TGTGCCAGCAGCCCGACAGGGGTCTACGAGCAGTACTTC. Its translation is CASSPTGVYEQYF.